A single sample gave rise to the 3 T cell receptor beta chains below, sequenced in a study of T cell responses to AZD1222 COVID-19 vaccine. The data were produced by immunoSEQ multiplex PCR, yet TCRdb's version contains in-frame clones alone and is incomplete. This table holds about 130,000 clones, about 90% found once. The specimen comprised peripheral blood, sampled 28 days after the second AZD1222 dose. Every receptor here comes from an adult who received the AZD1222 COVID-19 vaccine.

This clone was observed a single time. The chain is built from TRBV10-2 and TRBJ1-5, with D tentatively TRBD1 (6 bases). CDR1 and CDR2 from the germline V gene are WSHSY and SAAADI. V lost 5 bases to trimming and J lost 3 bases, with 11 bases between them. The CDR3 runs to 14 residues. The CDR3 coding sequence is TGCGCCAGCAGTCCCAGGGGCGACAATCAGCCCCAGCATTTT. It is translated as CASSPRGDNQPQHF.

Only one count was recorded for this clone. The chain recombines TRBV10-3 with TRBJ2-3; D tentatively fits TRBD1 or TRBD2 (5 bases each). The CDR3 consists of 18 residues. Germline assignment: CDR1 ENHRY and CDR2 SYGVKD. V was shortened by 0 bases and J by 0 bases, with 16 bases between the two germline ends. Here the CDR3 DNA reads TGTGCCATCAGTGAGTCAGTGGGGCTAGCACCTAGCACAGATACGCAGTATTTT. It encodes CAISESVGLAPSTDTQYF.

V usage is TRBV29-1 and J usage is TRBJ1-4; 7 nucleotides agree with TRBD1. Germline values: CDR1 SQVTM, CDR2 ANQGSEA. The V segment lost 4 bases and the J segment 8 bases; nucleotides outside the gene matches: 7. The CDR3 consists of 13 residues. CDR3 nucleotide sequence: TGCAGCGTTGCCGGGCAGGGGGAGGAAAAACTGTTTTTT. Translation: CSVAGQGEEKLFF.